The following is a T cell receptor beta chain sequence with its context. The sample contains more than one DNA sequence encoding this CDR3. This entry comes from a study of T cell clones after liver transplantation. The germline CDR1 and CDR2 sequences are SNHLY and FYNNEI. Trimming removed 6 bases from V and 5 bases from J; junction bases left unmatched: 3. The CDR3 runs 13 residues. TCRdb keeps only in-frame clones here, not all; method: immunoSEQ multiplex PCR. The sample contains tens of thousands of clones, around four fifths of which appear only once. This receptor was identified in a human patient who received a liver transplant. Part of the T cell pool may stem from the graft donor. The chain joins TRBV2 to TRBJ2-2, with 7 bases identical to TRBD1. This specimen was CD4+ T cells from blood, taken around 45 months after liver transplant. CDR3 protein: CASSLQGTGELFF. In DNA form, the CDR3 reads TGTGCCAGCAGCCTACAGGGGACCGGGGAGCTGTTTTTT.